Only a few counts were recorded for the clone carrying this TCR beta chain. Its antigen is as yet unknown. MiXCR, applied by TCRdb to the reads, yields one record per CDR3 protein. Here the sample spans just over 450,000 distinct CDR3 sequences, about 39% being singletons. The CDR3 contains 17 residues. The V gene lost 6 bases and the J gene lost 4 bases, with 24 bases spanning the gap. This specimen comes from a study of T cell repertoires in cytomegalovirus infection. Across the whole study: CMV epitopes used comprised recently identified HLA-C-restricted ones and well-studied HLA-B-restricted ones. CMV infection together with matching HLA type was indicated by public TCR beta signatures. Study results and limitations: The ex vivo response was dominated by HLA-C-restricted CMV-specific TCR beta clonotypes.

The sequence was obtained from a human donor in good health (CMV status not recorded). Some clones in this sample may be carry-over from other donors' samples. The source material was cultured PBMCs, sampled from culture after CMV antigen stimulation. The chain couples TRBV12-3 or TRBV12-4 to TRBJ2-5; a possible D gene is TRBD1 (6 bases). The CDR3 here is CASRPNRVLGSGETQYF. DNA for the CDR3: TGTGCCAGCAGACCGAACAGGGTATTGGGTTCTGGAGAGACCCAGTACTTC.